This T cell receptor beta chain is drawn from a study of OX40 agonist ivuxolimab in advanced cancers. Study as a whole: An anti-OX40 (CD134) antibody with agonistic activity, ivuxolimab, was administered to patients.

Concerning this clone itself: Its antigen is still unknown.

Enrollment shut out patients with autoimmune disease history or systemic immunosuppression. Study observations and caveats: Undetermined was the antigen specificity of the expanded peripheral T cells. Compared with CD4+, CD8+ T cells on average had more expanded clones.

V lost 7 bases and J lost 8; bases outside the gene matches: 13. CDR3 length equals 14 residues. The germline V gene encodes CDR1 SEHNR and CDR2 FQNEAQ (reference sequence). Assay used: immunoSEQ multiplex PCR; TCRdb lists only in-frame clones, some missing. The table includes about 43,000 clones, around 87% detected once. The sample consisted of CD4+ or CD8+ T cells sorted from blood, taken in a trial of the OX40 agonist ivuxolimab. The rearrangement joins TRBV7-9 to TRBJ1-2, with 7 positions matching TRBD1. The TCR was taken from an adult with an advanced solid tumor such as melanoma, head and neck, liver or kidney cancer. CDR3 residues: CASTLGETGRGYTF. DNA of the CDR3: TGTGCCAGCACCTTGGGGGAGACAGGGAGAGGCTACACCTTC.